What follows are 9 T cell receptor beta chains derived from one specimen sequenced in a study of T cell repertoires in cytomegalovirus infection. TCRdb ran MiXCR on the reads and lists one entry per CDR3 protein. The repertoire holds about 920,000 distinct CDR3 sequences, with 25% to 40% as singletons. These TCRs are of unknown antigen specificity. The sequenced sample was cultured CD8+ T cells from PBMCs, obtained from culture after CMV antigen stimulation. The receptors were sampled from a human donor in good health (CMV status not recorded). Some clones in this sample may be carry-over from other donors' samples.

Turning to this clonotype: With a much larger clone just one base away, this may be a read error. The chain recombines TRBV7-8 with TRBJ2-2; D unclear. The CDR3 is made up of 13 amino acids. CDR1 SGHVS and CDR2 FQNEAQ come from the germline V gene. Trimming pared 5 bases from V and 9 bases from J, leaving 13 bases between. CDR3 sequence: CASSPMAIRELFF. In nucleotides, the CDR3 is TGTGCCAGCAGCCCCATGGCCATAAGGGAGCTGTTTTTT.

This clonotype came up many times. The gene calls are TRBV7-9 and TRBJ1-5; D is possibly TRBD1 (5 bases). The CDR3 runs 18 residues. Per the germline V gene, CDR1 is SEHNR and CDR2 is FQNEAQ (reference sequence). Trimming cost V 6 bases and J 2 bases, with 23 bases left between them. This CDR3 reads CASSPSGRDSQGNQPQHF. In DNA, the CDR3 is TGTGCCAGCAGTCCTTCCGGCCGCGACAGTCAGGGCAATCAGCCCCAGCATTTT.

This clonotype ranks as medium-sized (0.01 to 0.1%). This rearrangement joins TRBV12-3 or TRBV12-4 to TRBJ2-7; D is uncertain. With 4 bases removed from V and 2 bases from J, the gap between germline ends came to 15 bases. The CDR3 has 15 amino acids. The CDR3: CASSSSGSPTYEQYF. CDR3 sequence (DNA): TGTGCCAGCAGTTCATCCGGGTCGCCTACCTACGAGCAGTACTTC.

This clonotype was seen only a few times. The chain carries TRBV5-4 and TRBJ1-6; D unresolved. CDR3 size: 15 residues. CDR1 is SGHNT, CDR2 YYREEE, per germline (reference sequence). Trimming left V 1 base short and J 6 bases short, with 11 bases between. In nucleotides, the CDR3 is TGTGCCAGCAGCTTGTATGGATATGTTAATTCACCCCTCCACTTT. This sequence encodes CASSLYGYVNSPLHF.

This clonotype was seen repeatedly, ten times or more. The rearrangement links TRBV7-9 to TRBJ1-1; tentatively, D is TRBD1 (5 bases). CDR3 length: 14 residues. V was trimmed by 4 bases and J by 5 bases, leaving 14 bases between them. Germline loops: CDR1 SEHNR, CDR2 FQNEAQ (reference sequence). In DNA form, the CDR3 reads TGTGCCAGCAGCTACCCACCCGGGGGGACTGAAGCTTTCTTT. Its translation is CASSYPPGGTEAFF.

This clonotype was counted only a few times. The chain couples TRBV27 to TRBJ1-1, with 7 bases matching TRBD1. CDR3 size: 14 residues. Germline V gives CDR1 MNHEY, CDR2 SMNVEV (reference sequence). The V segment lost 5 bases and the J segment 5 bases; nucleotides outside the gene matches: 8. Here the CDR3 DNA reads TGTGCCAGCAGTACTTCTTCAGGGGGAACTGAAGCTTTCTTT. Protein sequence: CASSTSSGGTEAFF.

This rearrangement joins TRBV6-5 to TRBJ2-3, with D possibly being TRBD2 (7 bases). The CDR3 spans 16 residues. Trimming pared 6 bases from V and 3 bases from J, leaving 19 bases between. Germline lookup yields CDR1 MNHEY and CDR2 SVGAGI. CDR3 nucleotides: TGTGCCAGCAGCAAATTGGGGGGGCTGGGGACAGATACGCAGTATTTT. It encodes CASSKLGGLGTDTQYF.

This chain links TRBV12-3 or TRBV12-4 with TRBJ1-5; tentative D call: TRBD1 (5 bases). V was clipped by 6 bases and J by 2 bases, with 11 bases between them. The CDR3 totals 14 residues. The CDR3 sequence: CASRIGRGNQPQHF. The CDR3 nucleotides read TGTGCCAGCAGGATTGGCAGGGGCAATCAGCCCCAGCATTTT.

This clonotype was detected only a few times. This chain connects TRBV3-1 to TRBJ2-1; tentative D call: TRBD2 (5 bases). CDR3 length: 13 amino acids. The V gene lost 6 bases and the J gene lost 4 bases, with 10 bases spanning the gap. Germline assignment: CDR1 LGHDT and CDR2 YNNKEL (reference sequence). CDR3 loop: CASRLGLYNEQFF. The CDR3 nucleotides are TGTGCCAGCAGACTCGGACTTTACAATGAGCAGTTCTTC.